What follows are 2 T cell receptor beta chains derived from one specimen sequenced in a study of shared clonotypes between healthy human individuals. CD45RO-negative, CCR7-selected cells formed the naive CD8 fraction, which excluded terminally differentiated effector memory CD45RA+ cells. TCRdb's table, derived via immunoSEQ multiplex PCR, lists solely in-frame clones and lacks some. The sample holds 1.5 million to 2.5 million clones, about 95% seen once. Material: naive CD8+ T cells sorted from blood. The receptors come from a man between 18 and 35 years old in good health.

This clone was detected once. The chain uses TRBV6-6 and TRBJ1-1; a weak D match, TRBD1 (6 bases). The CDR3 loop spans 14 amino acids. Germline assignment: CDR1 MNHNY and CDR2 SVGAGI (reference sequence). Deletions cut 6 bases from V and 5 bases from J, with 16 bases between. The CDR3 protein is CASSKQGQSTEAFF. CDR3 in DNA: TGTGCCAGCAGCAAACAGGGTCAATCAACTGAAGCTTTCTTT.

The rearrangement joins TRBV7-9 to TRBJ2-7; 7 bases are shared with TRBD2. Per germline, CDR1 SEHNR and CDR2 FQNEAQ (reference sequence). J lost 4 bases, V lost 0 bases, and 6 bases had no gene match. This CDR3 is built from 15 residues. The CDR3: CASSLAGGPPYEQYF. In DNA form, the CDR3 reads TGTGCCAGCAGCTTAGCGGGAGGGCCCCCTTACGAGCAGTACTTC. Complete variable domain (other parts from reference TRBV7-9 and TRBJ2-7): DTGVSQNPRHKITKRGQNVTFRCDPISEHNRLYWYRQTLGQGPEFLTYFQNEAQLEKSRLLSDRFSAERPKGSFSTLEIQRTEQGDSAMYLCASSLAGGPPYEQYFGPGTRLTVT.